This T cell receptor beta chain originates from a study of T cell responses to AZD1222 COVID-19 vaccine. CDR3 size: 15 residues. Germline trimming cut 0 bases from V and 4 bases from J; bases unmatched to any gene: 4. The germline V gene has CDR1 SGHTA and CDR2 FQGNSA. This clone came up once. This table comes from immunoSEQ multiplex PCR, and its TCRdb copy is limited to in-frame clones, with some not included. The data contain fewer than 180,000 clones, roughly 90% of them singletons. The source is an adult who received the AZD1222 COVID-19 vaccine. The chain joins TRBV7-2 to TRBJ2-3, with 7 bases identical to TRBD2. The sample here was peripheral blood, taken 28 days after the second AZD1222 dose. In DNA, the CDR3 is TGTGCCAGCAGCTTAGCGGGAGGGCCCCCAGATACGCAGTATTTT. Its translation is CASSLAGGPPDTQYF.